This TCR beta chain was recorded in a study of shared clonotypes between healthy human individuals. Some clones are missing from TCRdb's copy, which holds only in-frame ones; the method was immunoSEQ multiplex PCR. The data show under 2,500,000 clones, with more than 90% seen just once and 0.13% held by the top ten. Trimming cost V 8 bases and J 0 bases, with 17 bases left between them. In germline, CDR1 is LNHDA, CDR2 SQIVND (reference sequence). The length of the CDR3 is 16 residues. This chain connects TRBV19 to TRBJ1-5; D ambiguous. The sequence was collected from a man aged 18 to 35 in good health. The specimen was naive CD4+ T cells sorted from blood. Subset defined: CD45RA+ positively selected. CDR3 sequence: CASVGSPQNSNQPQHF. For the CDR3, the DNA is TGTGCCAGTGTCGGCAGCCCCCAAAATAGCAATCAGCCCCAGCATTTT. The full variable domain, its missing parts supplied by reference TRBV19 and TRBJ1-5, is DGGITQSPKYLFRKEGQNVTLSCEQNLNHDAMYWYRQDPGQGLRLIYYSQIVNDFQKGDIAEGYSVSREKKESFPLTVTSAQKNPTAFYLCASVGSPQNSNQPQHFGDGTRLSIL.